One sample yielded the 21 T cell receptor beta chains listed below, sequenced in a study of preoperative IRX-2 immunotherapy in early breast cancer. Some clones are missing from TCRdb's copy, which holds only in-frame ones; the method was immunoSEQ multiplex PCR. Altogether about 3,100 clones are present, roughly 71% being singletons, with the ten largest covering around 9.7%. Treatment given: preoperative locoregional IRX-2 cytokine immunotherapy. The specimen comprised tumor tissue, sampled before IRX-2 immunotherapy. The receptors shown here come from a human donor with breast cancer.

The chain links TRBV30 to TRBJ2-1; D remains ambiguous. The CDR3 is 11 amino acids. The germline V gene has CDR1 GTSNPN and CDR2 SVGIG (reference sequence). The V gene lost 1 base and the J gene lost 8 bases, with 6 bases spanning the gap. This CDR3 is CAWSGPYEQFF. The CDR3 DNA reads as TGTGCCTGGAGTGGCCCCTATGAGCAGTTCTTC.

This chain uses TRBV28 with TRBJ2-5; D call uncertain. Germline lookup yields CDR1 MDHEN and CDR2 SYDVKM. V dropped 5 bases and J dropped 5 bases, with 18 bases sitting between them. This CDR3 is built from 15 residues. CDR3 DNA: TGTGCCAGCAGTCCATACTCCGGTTTTGGGGAGACCCAGTACTTC. Residues: CASSPYSGFGETQYF.

The chain uses TRBV14 and TRBJ2-2; 8 bases match TRBD1. Unmatched junction bases numbered 9, after V lost 4 bases and J lost 2 bases. Germline CDR1 and CDR2: SGHDN and FVKESK. The CDR3 is 17 amino acids. The DNA for the CDR3 is TGTGCCAGCAGCCTTCTCCGGGACAGGCACAACACCGGGGAGCTGTTTTTT. Amino acids: CASSLLRDRHNTGELFF. The full variable domain, rest sourced from reference TRBV14 and TRBJ2-2, is EAGVTQFPSHSVIEKGQTVTLRCDPISGHDNLYWYRRVMGKEIKFLLHFVKESKQDESGMPNNRFLAERTGGTYSTLKVQPAELEDSGVYFCASSLLRDRHNTGELFFGEGSRLTVL.

Judged by abundance, this clone is large. The chain links TRBV11-3 to TRBJ2-2, with D perhaps TRBD2 (5 bases). V lost 5 bases and J 1 base, leaving 14 bases between the germline ends. The CDR3 runs to 16 residues. Germline assignment: CDR1 SGHNT and CDR2 YENEEA. Here the CDR3 DNA reads TGTGCCAGCAGCCCTTCCCCACGGGAGAACACCGGGGAGCTGTTTTTT. The encoded protein is CASSPSPRENTGELFF. Variable domain in full (rest from reference TRBV11-3 and TRBJ2-2): EAGVVQSPRYKIIEKKQPVAFWCNPISGHNTLYWYLQNLGQGPELLIRYENEEAVDDSQLPKDRFSAERLKGVDSTLKIQPAELGDSAVYLCASSPSPRENTGELFFGEGSRLTVL.

This clone was counted once. V usage is TRBV23-1 and J usage is TRBJ1-1; D ambiguous. TRBV23-1 is reported as an ORF; its role is uncertain. Trimming removed 6 bases at V and 1 base at J, with 9 bases between. The CDR3 runs 13 residues. The chain's CDR3 is CASSPKANTEAFF. CDR3 nucleotides: TGCGCCAGCAGCCCTAAGGCGAACACTGAAGCTTTCTTT.

The V and J genes are TRBV10-3 and TRBJ1-2, with 8 bases lining up with TRBD1. V shed 0 bases and J 4 bases; nucleotides not matched to a gene: 4. The length of the CDR3 is 15 residues. CDR1 is ENHRY, CDR2 SYGVKD, per germline. The CDR3 sequence: CAISESTQGAYGYTF. The DNA of the CDR3 is TGTGCCATCAGTGAGTCGACGCAGGGGGCCTATGGCTACACCTTC.

The chain combines TRBV19 with TRBJ1-2; no firm D call. V was trimmed by 1 base and J by 4 bases, leaving 10 bases between them. In germline, CDR1 is LNHDA, CDR2 SQIVND (reference sequence). This CDR3 has 14 residues. The CDR3 region has the DNA TGTGCCAGTAGTATAGGAGCACTGGCCTATGGCTACACCTTC. This translates into CASSIGALAYGYTF.

V and J are TRBV7-1 and TRBJ2-2; 9 positions match TRBD2. TRBV7-1 is placed among ORFs of uncertain function. The V segment lost 5 bases and the J segment 6 bases; nucleotides outside the gene matches: 7. The CDR3 has 15 residues. In nucleotides, the CDR3 is TGTGCCAGCAGCCATCCGGGACTAGCACCCGGGGAGCTGTTTTTT. Translated: CASSHPGLAPGELFF.

This clone is classed as large (0.1 to 1%). The chain's CDR3 is CASGDRNTGELFF. The CDR3 DNA is TGTGCTAGTGGAGACAGGAACACCGGGGAGCTGTTTTTT. This chain uses TRBV12-5 with TRBJ2-2; D is possibly TRBD1 (5 bases). The germline V and J ends were trimmed by 6 bases and 1 base, with 6 bases remaining between them. The CDR3 contains 13 residues. CDR1 LGHNT and CDR2 FRNRAP come from the germline V gene.

V and J are TRBV15 and TRBJ1-2; D remains ambiguous. Between the trimmed V and J ends, which lost 4 bases and 2 bases, there was a span of 11 bases. There are 14 residues in the CDR3. Per germline, CDR1 LNHNV and CDR2 YYDKDF (reference sequence). Here the CDR3 DNA reads TGTGCCACCAGCACTGGTATTTCCAACTATGGCTACACCTTC. This encodes CATSTGISNYGYTF.

The chain links TRBV6-8 to TRBJ1-1; D unresolved. With 6 bases removed from V and 2 bases from J, the gap between germline ends came to 7 bases. The length of the CDR3 is 12 residues. CDR1 and CDR2 from the germline V gene are MNHGY and SAAAGT. The CDR3 DNA follows: TGTGCCAGCAGAGCCGGAAACACTGAAGCTTTCTTT. Protein: CASRAGNTEAFF.

The rearrangement joins TRBV6-8 to TRBJ2-7, with 7 bases aligning to TRBD1. The CDR3 consists of 14 residues. The V segment lost 7 bases and the J segment 2 bases; nucleotides outside the gene matches: 8. Germline V CDR1 and CDR2: MNHGY, SAAAGT. This chain's CDR3 is CASTIPGGPYEQYF. CDR3 sequence (DNA): TGTGCCAGCACTATACCAGGGGGACCCTACGAGCAGTACTTC.

The chain carries TRBV29-1 and TRBJ2-5, with D possibly matching TRBD2 (6 bases). The ends were cut back, 8 bases at V and 5 bases at J, with 18 bases in the middle. Germline V lookup: CDR1 SQVTM, CDR2 ANQGSEA. CDR3 length: 13 amino acids. The CDR3 DNA reads as TGCAGCTTCACTGGATCGGGGGTTGAGACCCAGTACTTC. Translation: CSFTGSGVETQYF.

The rearrangement uses TRBV6-8 and TRBJ2-1; 7 nucleotides align to TRBD2. V trimming: 5 bases; J trimming: 7 bases; junction bases outside the gene matches: 14. The CDR3 sequence is 16 residues long. Germline V gives CDR1 MNHGY, CDR2 SAAAGT. For the CDR3, the DNA is TGTGCCAGCAGTAGGGGCGGAGGGGAGGGTCGAAATGAGCAGTTCTTC. Amino acid sequence: CASSRGGGEGRNEQFF.

The rearrangement joins TRBV19 to TRBJ1-2, with TRBD1 identical over 7 bases. The germline gives CDR1 LNHDA, CDR2 SQIVND (reference sequence). The trim removed 4 bases at V and 7 bases at J, leaving 9 bases unmatched. The CDR3 consists of 14 residues. The CDR3 protein is CASSTTGDRVGYTF. The CDR3 DNA reads as TGTGCCAGTAGTACAACAGGGGACCGAGTTGGCTACACCTTC.

This clone was observed a single time. The chain has TRBV19 and TRBJ1-1, with 7 bases that match TRBD1. Trimming cost V 5 bases and J 3 bases; bases outside gene matches: 9. The CDR3 has 15 residues. Germline CDR1 LNHDA, CDR2 SQIVND (reference sequence). CDR3 nucleotides: TGTGCCAGTAGTCCCTCCGACAGGGATTACACTGAAGCTTTCTTT. Protein product: CASSPSDRDYTEAFF.

The V gene is TRBV18, the J gene TRBJ2-2, with 8 bases that match TRBD1. V gave up 3 bases and J gave up 0 bases; unmatched junction bases: 3. Germline CDR1 KGHSH, CDR2 LQKENI. The CDR3 extends over 16 amino acids. The CDR3 sequence: CASSPRDRTNTGELFF. The CDR3 coding sequence is TGTGCCAGCTCACCGCGGGACAGGACGAACACCGGGGAGCTGTTTTTT. Full variable domain (missing parts from reference TRBV18 and TRBJ2-2): NAGVMQNPRHLVRRRGQEARLRCSPMKGHSHVYWYRQLPEEGLKFMVYLQKENIIDESGMPKERFSAEFPKEGPSILRIQQVVRGDSAAYFCASSPRDRTNTGELFFGEGSRLTVL.

The chain carries TRBV29-1 and TRBJ2-5; D remains unclear. This CDR3 is built from 14 residues. Germline CDR1 and CDR2: SQVTM and ANQGSEA. Trimming removed 2 bases at V and 0 bases at J, with 10 bases between. For the CDR3, the DNA is TGCAGCGTTGAACCAACCGGGTACCAAGAGACCCAGTACTTC. Translating it yields CSVEPTGYQETQYF.

This clone was detected only a few times. The chain is built from TRBV9 and TRBJ1-3, with unresolved D. The CDR3 is 13 amino acids. The germline V gene encodes CDR1 SGDLS and CDR2 YYNGEE. V was shortened by 4 bases and J by 8 bases, with 13 bases between the two germline ends. CDR3 residues: CASSIWPRDTIYF. The CDR3 bases are TGTGCCAGCAGCATATGGCCCCGGGACACCATATATTTT.

V and J are TRBV11-3 and TRBJ2-5; D is possibly TRBD2 (6 bases). The CDR3 covers 16 residues. Trimming took 3 bases from V and 0 from J, leaving 14 bases between them. Looked up from germline, CDR1 is SGHNT and CDR2 is YENEEA. This CDR3 is CASSFNMRGNQETQYF. The DNA for the CDR3 is TGTGCCAGCAGCTTTAATATGCGGGGAAACCAAGAGACCCAGTACTTC.

The table lists this clone with a few counts. The V and J genes are TRBV11-3 and TRBJ2-2, with D unclear. Germline-derived CDR1 and CDR2 are SGHNT and YENEEA. The CDR3 is made up of 14 amino acids. Trimming removed 3 bases at V and 4 bases at J, with 9 bases between. In DNA, the CDR3 is TGTGCCAGCAGCTTTGGGCACATCACCGGGGAGCTGTTTTTT. Translating gives CASSFGHITGELFF. The complete variable domain, with remaining parts taken from reference TRBV11-3 and TRBJ2-2, reads EAGVVQSPRYKIIEKKQPVAFWCNPISGHNTLYWYLQNLGQGPELLIRYENEEAVDDSQLPKDRFSAERLKGVDSTLKIQPAELGDSAVYLCASSFGHITGELFFGEGSRLTVL.